The source of this TCR beta chain is a study of blood T cell repertoires in COVID-19. The CDR3 runs 13 residues. Germline V gene lookup returns CDR1 MNHEY and CDR2 SVGAGI. V lost 5 bases, J lost 3 bases, and 3 bases stayed unmatched. Assay: immunoSEQ multiplex PCR; the TCRdb copy retains only in-frame clones and omits some. The sample records approximately 210,000 clones, about four fifths being singletons. Study members were between 18 and 89 years old and lived in some 26 US regions. The sample was PBMCs or T cells enriched from blood (not recorded which). The J gene is TRBJ2-7, the V gene TRBV6-5; 8 bases line up with TRBD1. This TCR was sampled from a woman aged 45 to 65 with acute COVID-19. The chain's CDR3 is CASSNRGVYEQYF. For the CDR3, the DNA is TGTGCCAGCAGTAACAGGGGGGTCTACGAGCAGTACTTC.